The source of this T cell receptor beta chain is a study of T cells in Graves' hyperthyroidism and ophthalmopathy. The V and J ends lost 3 bases and 6 bases respectively, with 6 bases between them. The CDR3 sequence is 11 residues long. The germline V gene has CDR1 SGHDN and CDR2 FVKESK. Study-level points and caveats: The model anticipated ophthalmopathy a median approximately six months pre-onset. A model of 13 V-J features distinguished ophthalmopathy from stable hyperthyroidism.

This clonotype was picked up a small number of times. No antigen is known for it. Exclusion followed for patients with uncontrolled infection, other autoimmune disease, pregnancy or lactation. Each diagnosis drew on symptoms, thyroxine, TRAb, thyroid ultrasound and orbital computed tomography findings. There were TCR beta CDR3 regions amplified from RNA transcripts. A first-round RT-PCR of the TCR CDR3 used the HTBI primer set. TCRdb used MiXCR to reprocess the multiplex PCR reads, holding one entry per CDR3 protein. The sample gives about 560,000 distinct CDR3 sequences, more than 45% of which show up once; roughly 8.2% is in the top ten.

J is TRBJ2-7 and V is TRBV14; D gene unclear. This clonotype was sampled from a woman younger than 35 with Graves' hyperthyroidism. The sequenced material came from peripheral blood or thyroid tissue (not recorded which). DNA of the CDR3: TGTGCCAGCAGCCATTCCGGCGAGCAGTACTTC. It encodes CASSHSGEQYF. Variable domain in full (rest from reference TRBV14 and TRBJ2-7): EAGVTQFPSHSVIEKGQTVTLRCDPISGHDNLYWYRRVMGKEIKFLLHFVKESKQDESGMPNNRFLAERTGGTYSTLKVQPAELEDSGVYFCASSHSGEQYFGPGTRLTVT.